This TCR beta chain is from a study of shared clonotypes between healthy human individuals (dated by TCRdb to 2019 to 2021). For context, the study as a whole: The cohort included a few men and two women between 18 and 49 years of age. For each donor, three plates each were used for CD4 naive and CD4 memory, two plates were used for CD8 naive, and one plate was used for CD8 memory. To estimate repertoire size and how much clonotypes are shared between individuals, the study performed deep sequencing of blood TCR repertoires from five healthy adults. Libraries were prepared and TCR repertoires were sequenced by different laboratories using diverse techniques, in order to increase sequencing depth and limit assay-specific biases. Per donor, leukapheresis produced somewhere between about 0.85 and 9.5 billion PBMCs.

V ends up 5 bases short and J 4 bases short, with an unmatched junction base count of 10. In the germline V gene, CDR1 corresponds to SGHTA and CDR2 to FQGNSA. The CDR3, from cysteine to phenylalanine, totals 17 residues. Only CDR3 DNA remains: 51 bases, in frame from the first base. The donors were healthy, HIV-negative adults who had no recently reported acute infections or vaccinations. Every donor was a Caucasian adult living in Nashville, Tennessee, USA. CD4+ T cells were enriched by magnetic negative selection, after which naive cells were positively selected on CD45RA and the negative fraction was taken as the memory subset. Blood was obtained by leukapheresis, after which PBMCs were separated by Ficoll-Histopaque density gradient centrifugation and cryopreserved in liquid nitrogen vapor phase. Purity and quantity of every magnetically sorted T cell population were checked by analytical flow cytometry. From each sorted fraction, genomic DNA was isolated and quantified by UV absorbance on a Nanodrop 2000c.

Turning to this clone: The target of this receptor is not known. Per-base quality was not reported, and no clone a single base away is much larger than it.

TCR CDR3 regions were amplified from genomic DNA by multiplex PCR using the deep immunoSEQ assay. Extracted genomic DNA from each cell subset was distributed evenly across all wells of several immunoSEQ 96-well plates, and each plate was treated as a replicate. Each replicate PCR for sorted subsets received roughly 0.2 ug genomic DNA, equal to roughly 30,000 T cell genomes. Purified libraries were quantified with a Qubit 3.0 fluorometer, sized on a Bioanalyzer 2100, and re-quantified with the KAPA Library Quantification kit. Every immunoSEQ 96-well plate was sequenced on a dedicated single-read 150-cycle Illumina NextSeq 550 flow cell. The study's own analysis went as follows. Because the immunoSEQ output included only junctional sequences and no quality scores, the filtering could not be the same as the filtering used for full-length reads. Sequences were annotated with PyIR, a Python wrapper for IgBLAST v1.9, and V/J genes and CDR3 were assigned using IMGT germline references. Any read was removed if the V/J assignment was weak (E-value above 1e-6), the CDR3 was missing, or the read contained stop codons, out-of-frame junctions, or ambiguous translated residues. A V3J clonotype was defined by an identical inferred V gene, J gene, and CDR3 amino acid sequence. Percentage overlap between repertoires was calculated by dividing the number of shared unique clonotypes by the size of the smaller repertoire. RTK rarefaction, the Chao1 estimator, and Recon v2.1 estimates of unobserved clonotypes were used to assess repertoire richness. OLGA was used to compute generation probabilities for all TCRbeta clonotypes that the gDNA method yielded from a handful of donors. The table comes from immuneACCESS by way of TCRdb, which keeps in-frame sequences with V and J called. Part of the clones is missing from these tables; in studies checked, under half for an unresolved V gene and the rest for unknown reasons. Clone size and the V and J calls come from that table; the DNA yielded D and trimming. A total of 2 million to 2.5 million clones appear in this sample, approximately 96% of them only once. Of the sample, around 0.13% falls within the top ten clones.

The investigation overall reported the following: Higher generation probabilities were observed for clonotypes shared by all four sorted-subset donors than for non-shared clonotypes. When a handful of donors were compared, the shared fraction of clonotypes was 5% to 6.5% for naive CD4, more than 3% for naive CD8, 2% to 2.5% for memory CD4, and 0.4% for memory CD8. Rarefaction of sorted-subset datasets indicated incomplete sequencing despite the large sequencing depth. Estimated clonotype richness was generally larger for naive than for memory subsets. The genetic and exposure-history diversity represented was limited by the small number of donors. Sampling was restricted to blood, and TCR repertoires in tissues likely differ from the TCR repertoires found in blood. Pairwise subsampling indicated that sequencing depth was expected to affect the degree of clonotype sharing among donors.

This chain is built from TRBV7-2 and TRBJ2-3, with 12 central nucleotides matching TRBD2. This receptor was obtained from a man between 18 and 35 years old in good health. The source material was naive CD4+ T cells sorted from blood. The cell subset or site tag for this specimen amounts to: CD45RA+ positively selected. The nucleotide sequence reads TGTGCCAGCAGCCGGACCCTGACTAGCGGGAGCTCAGATACGCAGTATTTT. It is translated as CASSRTLTSGSSDTQYF.